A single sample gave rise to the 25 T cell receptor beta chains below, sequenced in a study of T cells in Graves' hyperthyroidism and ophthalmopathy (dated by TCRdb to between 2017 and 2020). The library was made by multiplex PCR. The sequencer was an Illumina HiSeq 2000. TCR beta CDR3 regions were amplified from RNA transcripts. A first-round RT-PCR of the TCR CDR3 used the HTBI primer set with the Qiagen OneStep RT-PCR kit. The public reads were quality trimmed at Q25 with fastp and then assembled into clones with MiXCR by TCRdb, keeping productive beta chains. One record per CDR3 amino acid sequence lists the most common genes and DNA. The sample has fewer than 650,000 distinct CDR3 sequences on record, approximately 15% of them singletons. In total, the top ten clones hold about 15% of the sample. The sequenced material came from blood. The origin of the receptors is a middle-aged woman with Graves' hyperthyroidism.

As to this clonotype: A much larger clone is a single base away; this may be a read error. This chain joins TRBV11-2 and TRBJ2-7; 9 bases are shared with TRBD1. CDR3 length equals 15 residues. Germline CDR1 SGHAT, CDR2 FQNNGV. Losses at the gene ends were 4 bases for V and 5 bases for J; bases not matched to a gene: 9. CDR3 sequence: CASSSAGTGKNEQYF. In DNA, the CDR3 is TGTGCCAGCAGCTCGGCCGGGACAGGGAAGAACGAGCAGTACTTC.

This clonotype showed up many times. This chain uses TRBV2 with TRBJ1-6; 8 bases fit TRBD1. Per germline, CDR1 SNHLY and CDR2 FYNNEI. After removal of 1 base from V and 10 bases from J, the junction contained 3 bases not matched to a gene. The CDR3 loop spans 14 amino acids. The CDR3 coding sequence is TGTGCCAGCAGTGAAGGGACAGGGAAATCACCCCTCCACTTT. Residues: CASSEGTGKSPLHF.

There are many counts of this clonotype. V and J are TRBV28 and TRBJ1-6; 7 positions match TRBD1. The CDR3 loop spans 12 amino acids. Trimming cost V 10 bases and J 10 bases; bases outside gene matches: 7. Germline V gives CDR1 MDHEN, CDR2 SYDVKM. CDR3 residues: CATHRGGSPLHF. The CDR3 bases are TGTGCCACCCACAGGGGAGGGTCACCCCTCCACTTT. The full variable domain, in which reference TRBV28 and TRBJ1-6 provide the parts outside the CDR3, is DVKVTQSSRYLVKRTGEKVFLECVQDMDHENMFWYRQDPGLGLRLIYFSYDVKMKEKGDIPEGYSVSREKKERFSLILESASTNQTSMYLCATHRGGSPLHFGNGTRLTVT.

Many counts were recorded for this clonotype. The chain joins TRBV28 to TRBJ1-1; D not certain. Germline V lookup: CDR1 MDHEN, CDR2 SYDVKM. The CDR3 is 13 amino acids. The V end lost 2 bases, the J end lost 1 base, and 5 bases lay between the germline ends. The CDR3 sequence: CASSLPQNTEAFF. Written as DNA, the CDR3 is TGTGCCAGCAGTTTACCCCAGAACACTGAAGCTTTCTTT.

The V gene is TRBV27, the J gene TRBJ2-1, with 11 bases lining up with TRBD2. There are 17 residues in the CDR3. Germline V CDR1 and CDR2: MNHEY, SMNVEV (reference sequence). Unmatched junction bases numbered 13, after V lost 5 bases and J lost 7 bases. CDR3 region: CASSPYLAGGGRNEQFF. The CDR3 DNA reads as TGTGCCAGCAGTCCTTATCTAGCGGGAGGCGGGAGGAATGAGCAGTTCTTC.

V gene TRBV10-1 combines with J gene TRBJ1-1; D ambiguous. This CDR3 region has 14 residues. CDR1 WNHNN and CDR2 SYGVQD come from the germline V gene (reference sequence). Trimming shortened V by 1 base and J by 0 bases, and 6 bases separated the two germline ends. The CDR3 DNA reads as TGCGCCAGCAGTGAGTTCGGTATGAACACTGAAGCTTTCTTT. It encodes CASSEFGMNTEAFF.

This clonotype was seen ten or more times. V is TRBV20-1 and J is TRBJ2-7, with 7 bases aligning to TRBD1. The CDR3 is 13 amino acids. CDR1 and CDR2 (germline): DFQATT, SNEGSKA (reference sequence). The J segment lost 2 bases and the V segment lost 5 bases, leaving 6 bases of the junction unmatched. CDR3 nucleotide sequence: TGCAGTGCTGACGACAGGGTTGCCTACGAGCAGTACTTC. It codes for CSADDRVAYEQYF.

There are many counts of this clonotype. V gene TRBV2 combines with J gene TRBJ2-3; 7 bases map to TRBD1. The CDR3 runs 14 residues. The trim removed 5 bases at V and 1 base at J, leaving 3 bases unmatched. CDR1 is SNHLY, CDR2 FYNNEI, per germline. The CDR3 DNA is TGTGCCAGCAGTAGGGACAGAGGCACAGATACGCAGTATTTT. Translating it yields CASSRDRGTDTQYF.

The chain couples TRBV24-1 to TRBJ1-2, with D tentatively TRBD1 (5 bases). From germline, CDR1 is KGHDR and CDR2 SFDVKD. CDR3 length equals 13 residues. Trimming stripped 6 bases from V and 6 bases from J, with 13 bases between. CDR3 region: CATSFQGSDGYTF. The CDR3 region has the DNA TGTGCCACCAGTTTCCAGGGCAGTGATGGCTACACCTTC.

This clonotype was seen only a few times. CDR3 nucleotides: TGTGCCAGCAGTTTACGGGGGGGCATTGGAAACACCATATATTTT. This translates into CASSLRGGIGNTIYF. The chain carries TRBV12-3 or TRBV12-4 and TRBJ1-3, with D perhaps matching TRBD1 (6 bases). The CDR3 extends over 15 amino acids. V lost 2 bases and J lost 3, with 11 bases in between.

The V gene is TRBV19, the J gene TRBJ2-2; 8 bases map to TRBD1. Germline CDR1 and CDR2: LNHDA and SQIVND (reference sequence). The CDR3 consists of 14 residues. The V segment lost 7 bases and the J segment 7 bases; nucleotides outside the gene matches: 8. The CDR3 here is CASNPTGAGGELFF. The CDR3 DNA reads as TGTGCCAGTAATCCGACAGGGGCGGGCGGGGAGCTGTTTTTT.

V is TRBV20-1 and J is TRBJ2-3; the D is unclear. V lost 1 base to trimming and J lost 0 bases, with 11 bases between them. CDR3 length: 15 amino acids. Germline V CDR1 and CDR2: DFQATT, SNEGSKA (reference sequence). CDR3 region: CSARGTLDSTDTQYF. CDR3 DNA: TGCAGTGCTAGAGGGACCTTGGATAGCACAGATACGCAGTATTTT.

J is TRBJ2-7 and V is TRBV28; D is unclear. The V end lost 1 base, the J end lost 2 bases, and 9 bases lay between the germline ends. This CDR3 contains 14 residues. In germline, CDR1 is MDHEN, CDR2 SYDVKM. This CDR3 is CASSLFDRAYEQYF. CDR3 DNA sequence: TGTGCCAGCAGTTTATTCGACCGAGCCTACGAGCAGTACTTC.

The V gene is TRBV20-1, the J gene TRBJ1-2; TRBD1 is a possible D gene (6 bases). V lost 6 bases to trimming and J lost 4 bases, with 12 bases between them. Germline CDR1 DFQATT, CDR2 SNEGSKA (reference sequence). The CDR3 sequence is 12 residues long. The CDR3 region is CSAETGLYGYTF. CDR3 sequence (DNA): TGCAGTGCCGAAACAGGGCTCTATGGCTACACCTTC.

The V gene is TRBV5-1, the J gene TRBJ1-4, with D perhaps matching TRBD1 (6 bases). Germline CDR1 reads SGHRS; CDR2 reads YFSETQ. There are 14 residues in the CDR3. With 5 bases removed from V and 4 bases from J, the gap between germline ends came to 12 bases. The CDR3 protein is CASRPGQLNEKLFF. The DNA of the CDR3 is TGCGCCAGCAGACCTGGACAGCTTAATGAAAAACTGTTTTTT.

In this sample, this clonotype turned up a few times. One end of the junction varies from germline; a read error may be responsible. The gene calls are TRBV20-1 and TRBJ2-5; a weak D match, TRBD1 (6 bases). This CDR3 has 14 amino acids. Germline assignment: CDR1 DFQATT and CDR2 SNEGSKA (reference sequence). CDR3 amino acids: CSALTGHLQEAQYF. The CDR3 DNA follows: TGCAGTGCTTTAACGGGACATCTCCAAGAGGCCCAGTACTTC.

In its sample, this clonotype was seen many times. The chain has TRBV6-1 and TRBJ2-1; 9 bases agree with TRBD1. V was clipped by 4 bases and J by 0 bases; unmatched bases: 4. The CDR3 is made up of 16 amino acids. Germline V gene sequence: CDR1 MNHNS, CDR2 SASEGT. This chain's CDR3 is CASSVTGQGSYNEQFF. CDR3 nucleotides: TGTGCCAGCAGTGTAACGGGACAGGGCTCCTACAATGAGCAGTTCTTC.

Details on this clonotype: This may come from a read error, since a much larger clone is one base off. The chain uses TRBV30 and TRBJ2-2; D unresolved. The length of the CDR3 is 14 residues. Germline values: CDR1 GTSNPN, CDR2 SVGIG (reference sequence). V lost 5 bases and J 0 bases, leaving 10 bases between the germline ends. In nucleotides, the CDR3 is TGTGCCTGGGGATACCACGCGAACACCGGGGAGCTGTTTTTT. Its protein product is CAWGYHANTGELFF.

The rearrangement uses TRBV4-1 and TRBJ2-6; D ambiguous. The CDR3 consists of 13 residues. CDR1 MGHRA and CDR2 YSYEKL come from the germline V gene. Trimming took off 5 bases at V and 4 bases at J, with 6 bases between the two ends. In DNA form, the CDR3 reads TGCGCCAGCAGCGAACGCGGGGCCAACGTCCTGACTTTC. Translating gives CASSERGANVLTF.

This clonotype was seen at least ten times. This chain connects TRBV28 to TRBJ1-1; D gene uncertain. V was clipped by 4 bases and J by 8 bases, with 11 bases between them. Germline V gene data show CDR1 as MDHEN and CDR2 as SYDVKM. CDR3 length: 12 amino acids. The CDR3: CASSSGRIEAFF. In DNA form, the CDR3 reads TGTGCCAGCAGTTCCGGACGGATCGAAGCTTTCTTT. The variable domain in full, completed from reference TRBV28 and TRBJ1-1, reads DVKVTQSSRYLVKRTGEKVFLECVQDMDHENMFWYRQDPGLGLRLIYFSYDVKMKEKGDIPEGYSVSREKKERFSLILESASTNQTSMYLCASSSGRIEAFFGQGTRLTVV.

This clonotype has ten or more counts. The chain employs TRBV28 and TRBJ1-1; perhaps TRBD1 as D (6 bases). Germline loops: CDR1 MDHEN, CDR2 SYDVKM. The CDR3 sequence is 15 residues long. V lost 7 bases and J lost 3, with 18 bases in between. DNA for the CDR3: TGTGCCAGCATCATGGGGGGGGCTGAGGACACTGAAGCTTTCTTT. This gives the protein CASIMGGAEDTEAFF. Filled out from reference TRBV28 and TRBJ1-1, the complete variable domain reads DVKVTQSSRYLVKRTGEKVFLECVQDMDHENMFWYRQDPGLGLRLIYFSYDVKMKEKGDIPEGYSVSREKKERFSLILESASTNQTSMYLCASIMGGAEDTEAFFGQGTRLTVV.

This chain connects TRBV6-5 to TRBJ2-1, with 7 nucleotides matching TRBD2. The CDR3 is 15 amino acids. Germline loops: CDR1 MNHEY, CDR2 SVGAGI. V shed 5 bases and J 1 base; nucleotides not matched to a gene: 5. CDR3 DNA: TGTGCCAGCAGTGCTAGGGACTATTCCTACAATGAGCAGTTCTTC. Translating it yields CASSARDYSYNEQFF.

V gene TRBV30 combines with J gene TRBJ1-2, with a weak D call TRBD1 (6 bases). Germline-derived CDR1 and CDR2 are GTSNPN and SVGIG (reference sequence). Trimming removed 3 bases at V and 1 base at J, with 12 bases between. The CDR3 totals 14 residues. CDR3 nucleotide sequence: TGTGCCTGGAGCAGGGACACCAGTAACTATGGCTACACCTTC. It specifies CAWSRDTSNYGYTF.

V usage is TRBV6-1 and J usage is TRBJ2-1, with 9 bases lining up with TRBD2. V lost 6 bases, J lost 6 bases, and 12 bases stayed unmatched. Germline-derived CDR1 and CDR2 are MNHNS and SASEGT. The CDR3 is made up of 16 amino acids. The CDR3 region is CASSHQWLAGPNEQFF. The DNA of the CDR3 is TGTGCCAGCAGCCACCAGTGGCTAGCGGGGCCCAATGAGCAGTTCTTC.

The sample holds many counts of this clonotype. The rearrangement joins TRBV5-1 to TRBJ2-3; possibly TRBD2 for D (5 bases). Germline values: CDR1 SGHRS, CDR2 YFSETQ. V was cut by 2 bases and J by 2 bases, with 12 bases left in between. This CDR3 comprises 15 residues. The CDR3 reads CASSLAANPTDTQYF. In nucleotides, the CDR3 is TGCGCCAGCAGCTTAGCGGCCAACCCCACAGATACGCAGTATTTT.